This T cell receptor beta chain was identified in a study of cytomegalovirus exposure and HLA in healthy donors. V lost 3 bases and J lost 6; bases outside the gene matches: 6. Germline loops: CDR1 LNHDA, CDR2 SQIVND (reference sequence). This CDR3 comprises 14 residues. Primers: 60 Vbeta forward and 13 Jbeta reverse. Some clones are missing from TCRdb's copy, which holds only in-frame ones; the method was immunoSEQ multiplex PCR. The sample yields approximately 170,000 clones, approximately 70% seen once. The sequencing sample was made of PBMCs. The sequence was collected from a woman younger than 45 in good health and CMV-seropositive. The J gene is TRBJ1-1, the V gene TRBV19; 8 bases are shared with TRBD1. For the CDR3, the DNA is TGTGCCAGTAGTATCACAGGGGGAAGTGCTGAAGCTTTCTTT. Translated, it gives CASSITGGSAEAFF.